This TCR beta chain was sequenced for a study of vaccination and CD4 T cells after COVID-19. Across the whole study: From HCoV-229E, HCoV-OC43, HCoV-NL63 and SARS-CoV-2, overlapping spike peptides were used to stimulate the cells. In the control cultures, a CEFX pool, an HIV-1 Nef pool, or no peptide was supplied.

The Oncomine TCR Beta short-read assay generated sequence data from the DNA of cultured CD4+ T cells. TCRdb re-analysed the PCR reads in MiXCR, keeping a single row per CDR3 protein. The sample shows 20,000 to 25,000 distinct CDR3 sequences, 55% to 70% of them seen only once. CDR3 length: 15 residues. V lost 6 bases, J lost 0 bases, and 12 bases lay in between. From germline, CDR1 is MNHEY and CDR2 SMNVEV (reference sequence). The treatment was: 10-day PBMC culture with coronavirus spike peptide pools or control peptides (ViraFEST assay). For this clonotype: No antigen is known for it.

Sequenced here: CD4+ T cells from blood, cultured in vitro, sampled after SARS-CoV-2 vaccination. This TCR was sampled from a human donor who received a COVID-19 vaccine. This chain links TRBV27 with TRBJ1-3, with D possibly matching TRBD1 (6 bases). DNA of the CDR3: TGTGCCAGCAGACAAACAGGGAACTCTGGAAACACCATATATTTT. Encoded protein: CASRQTGNSGNTIYF.